Following are 27 T cell receptor beta chains from one sample sequenced in a study of early T cells in non-severe SARS-CoV-2 infection. TCRdb called the 5' RACE reads again in MiXCR, with one record for every CDR3 protein. The sample carries around 70,000 distinct CDR3 sequences, roughly 9.1% recorded once. Material: whole blood. These receptors came from an adult who was a healthcare worker with PCR-confirmed SARS-CoV-2 infection or an uninfected control (not recorded which).

The V gene is TRBV29-1, the J gene TRBJ1-1; possibly TRBD1 for D (5 bases). The CDR3 extends over 11 amino acids. The V end was cut by 1 base, the J end by 7 bases, with 7 bases between. The germline V gene encodes CDR1 SQVTM and CDR2 ANQGSEA. The CDR3 region has the DNA TGCAGCGTTGAAGGGGGCCGTGAAGCTTTCTTT. Its protein is CSVEGGREAFF.

This chain links TRBV6-2 or TRBV6-3 with TRBJ2-5, with TRBD1 identical over 9 bases. Germline lookup yields CDR1 MNHEY and CDR2 SVGEGT. J lost 3 bases, V lost 0 bases, and 8 bases had no gene match. The CDR3 length is 17 residues. The CDR3 here is CASSYSRRQGVEETQYF. The CDR3 DNA follows: TGTGCCAGCAGTTACTCGAGGCGACAGGGGGTGGAAGAGACCCAGTACTTC.

J is TRBJ2-7 and V is TRBV2; the D gene is possibly TRBD1 (6 bases). Per germline, CDR1 SNHLY and CDR2 FYNNEI. The CDR3 is made up of 13 amino acids. Deletions cut 4 bases from V and 8 bases from J, with 15 bases between. The CDR3 DNA reads TGTGCCAGCAGTGCCAGACAGGTCCGCAAGCAGTACTTC. This gives the protein CASSARQVRKQYF.

This clonotype was counted between two and nine times. This chain uses TRBV18 with TRBJ2-7, with a tentative D call TRBD1 (5 bases). V was pared by 3 bases and J by 3 bases, with 12 bases between. The CDR3 covers 14 residues. The germline gives CDR1 KGHSH, CDR2 LQKENI. CDR3 protein: CASSPRTGLYEQYF. The CDR3 DNA follows: TGTGCCAGCTCACCTCGAACAGGCCTCTACGAGCAGTACTTC.

V usage is TRBV4-1 and J usage is TRBJ1-1; D not resolved. V was shortened by 0 bases and J by 5 bases, with 13 bases between the two germline ends. This CDR3 contains 15 residues. Germline CDR1 and CDR2: MGHRA and YSYEKL. In DNA form, the CDR3 reads TGCGCCAGCAGCCAAGATCCCGGGCTGGGGACTGAAGCTTTCTTT. Protein: CASSQDPGLGTEAFF.

This chain joins TRBV5-1 and TRBJ2-7; 9 bases are a match to TRBD2. CDR3 length: 15 residues. The V gene end was trimmed by 1 base and the J gene end by 4 bases; junction bases not matched to a gene: 6. The germline gives CDR1 SGHRS, CDR2 YFSETQ. The CDR3 loop reads CASSLLAGAEYEQYF. In DNA, the CDR3 is TGCGCCAGCAGCTTGTTAGCGGGAGCTGAATACGAGCAGTACTTC. Based on the CDR3 plus reference TRBV5-1 and TRBJ2-7, the full variable domain is KAGVTQTPRYLIKTRGQQVTLSCSPISGHRSVSWYQQTPGQGLQFLFEYFSETQRNKGNFPGRFSGRQFSNSRSEMNVSTLELGDSALYLCASSLLAGAEYEQYFGPGTRLTVT.

There are a few counts of this clonotype. Here the CDR3 reads CASSRLQTQYF. The CDR3 DNA reads as TGTGCCAGCAGCCGATTACAGACCCAGTACTTC. The gene calls are TRBV7-2 and TRBJ2-5; D uncertain. Looked up from germline, CDR1 is SGHTA and CDR2 is FQGNSA. The CDR3 covers 11 residues. Between the trimmed V and J ends, which lost 5 bases and 6 bases, there was a span of 7 bases.

This clonotype was seen a handful of times. The chain links TRBV5-1 to TRBJ2-2; D uncertain. Germline V gene lookup returns CDR1 SGHRS and CDR2 YFSETQ. CDR3 length: 16 amino acids. Trimming removed 0 bases at V and 0 bases at J, with 9 bases between. CDR3 sequence (DNA): TGCGCCAGCAGCTTGGCCGGAACGGCGAACACCGGGGAGCTGTTTTTT. This codes for CASSLAGTANTGELFF.

This clonotype was seen at least ten times. V usage is TRBV4-2 and J usage is TRBJ2-5; D unresolved. The V end lost 1 base, the J end lost 2 bases, and 5 bases lay between the germline ends. CDR3 length: 13 residues. Germline V gene sequence: CDR1 LGHNA, CDR2 YNFKEQ. The CDR3 coding sequence is TGTGCCAGCAGCCAAGGACCGCAAGAGACCCAGTACTTC. Its protein is CASSQGPQETQYF.

This clonotype was seen repeatedly, ten times or more. The chain carries TRBV25-1 and TRBJ1-5; a weak D match, TRBD1 (5 bases). There are 16 residues in the CDR3. CDR1 and CDR2 from the germline V gene are MGHDK and SYGVNS. V was trimmed by 3 bases and J by 0 bases, leaving 12 bases between them. CDR3 protein: CASSENPGYSNQPQHF. The CDR3, as DNA: TGTGCCAGCAGTGAGAACCCAGGGTATAGCAATCAGCCCCAGCATTTT.

The chain is built from TRBV2 and TRBJ2-5; TRBD2 might be the D (5 bases). The CDR3 extends over 13 amino acids. V lost 6 bases to trimming and J lost 5 bases, with 13 bases between them. Germline V lookup: CDR1 SNHLY, CDR2 FYNNEI. As DNA, the CDR3 is TGTGCCAGCAGCTTCGGACTGAGGGAGACCCAGTACTTC. It encodes CASSFGLRETQYF. The full variable domain, completed using reference TRBV2 and TRBJ2-5, is EPEVTQTPSHQVTQMGQEVILRCVPISNHLYFYWYRQILGQKVEFLVSFYNNEISEKSEIFDDQFSVERPDGSNFTLKIRSTKLEDSAMYFCASSFGLRETQYFGPGTRLLVL.

The chain is built from TRBV3-1 and TRBJ2-3, with 11 nucleotides matching TRBD2. J was trimmed by 5 bases and V by 4 bases; bases with no gene match: 8. Germline CDR1 is LGHDT and CDR2 is YNNKEL (reference sequence). The CDR3 spans 16 residues. The CDR3 DNA is TGTGCCAGCAGCCGGTCACTAGCGGGAGTGGAAGATACGCAGTATTTT. This gives the protein CASSRSLAGVEDTQYF.

This chain uses TRBV5-1 with TRBJ2-3; 11 nucleotides match TRBD1. The CDR3 extends over 16 amino acids. CDR1 and CDR2 (germline): SGHRS, YFSETQ. The junction had 5 bases not matched to a gene; V was cut back by 5 bases and J by 0 bases. The CDR3 nucleotides are TGCGCCAGCAGGGGGACAGGGGGAAGGAGCACAGATACGCAGTATTTT. It translates to CASRGTGGRSTDTQYF.

This clonotype has ten or more counts. The CDR3 DNA is TGTGCCAGTAGTCTGGCGGGCCTAGTTGAGCAGTTCTTC. Its translation is CASSLAGLVEQFF. This chain joins TRBV19 and TRBJ2-1, with D possibly matching TRBD2 (5 bases). Trimming removed 5 bases at V and 9 bases at J, with 14 bases between. This CDR3 contains 13 residues. Germline V gives CDR1 LNHDA, CDR2 SQIVND (reference sequence).

This clonotype was counted a few times. The chain's CDR3 is CASGTGGVLSKETQYF. The CDR3 DNA is TGTGCCAGCGGAACAGGGGGCGTTTTGAGTAAAGAGACCCAGTACTTC. The chain joins TRBV28 to TRBJ2-5, with TRBD1 matching 9 bases. CDR1 and CDR2 (germline): MDHEN, SYDVKM. V shed 8 bases, J shed 3 bases, and the junction held 13 bases outside the gene matches. The length of the CDR3 is 16 residues.

This clonotype was counted at least ten times. The rearrangement uses TRBV10-3 and TRBJ2-7; 9 nucleotides line up with TRBD1. The germline V gene encodes CDR1 ENHRY and CDR2 SYGVKD. The trim removed 4 bases at V and 3 bases at J, leaving 1 base unmatched. There are 13 residues in the CDR3. CDR3 bases: TGTGCCATCAGTGGGGGACAGGGCTACGAGCAGTACTTC. Its protein is CAISGGQGYEQYF.

The chain carries TRBV7-9 and TRBJ2-1; D uncertain. V was shortened by 5 bases and J by 8 bases, with 10 bases between the two germline ends. This CDR3 is 12 amino acids long. Germline CDR1 is SEHNR and CDR2 is FQNEAQ (reference sequence). The CDR3 is CASSRELYEQFF. DNA of the CDR3: TGTGCCAGCAGCCGAGAGCTGTATGAGCAGTTCTTC.

V and J are TRBV2 and TRBJ2-7, with 10 bases identical to TRBD2. The ends lost 8 bases at V and 6 bases at J; junction bases unmatched: 7. This CDR3 contains 13 residues. CDR1 is SNHLY, CDR2 FYNNEI, per germline. CDR3 in amino acids: CASVTGTSVEQYF. The DNA for the CDR3 is TGTGCCAGCGTCACCGGGACTAGCGTCGAGCAGTACTTC.

This clonotype was recorded a few times. The J gene is TRBJ1-1, the V gene TRBV4-2; D ambiguous. Deletions cut 4 bases from V and 3 bases from J, with 15 bases between. The CDR3 loop spans 15 amino acids. The germline V gene has CDR1 LGHNA and CDR2 YNFKEQ. In DNA, the CDR3 is TGTGCCAGCAGCCTTGAAGGTGAAACCTACACTGAAGCTTTCTTT. It translates to CASSLEGETYTEAFF.

This clonotype showed up just a few times. The rearrangement uses TRBV11-2 and TRBJ2-3, with unresolved D. The length of the CDR3 is 12 residues. Looked up from germline, CDR1 is SGHAT and CDR2 is FQNNGV. V gave up 3 bases and J gave up 3 bases, with 4 bases separating them. The CDR3 loop reads CASSLFTDTQYF. The CDR3 region has the DNA TGTGCCAGCAGCTTGTTTACAGATACGCAGTATTTT. The entire variable domain, with the rest obtained from reference TRBV11-2 and TRBJ2-3, is as follows: EAGVAQSPRYKIIEKRQSVAFWCNPISGHATLYWYQQILGQGPKLLIQFQNNGVVDDSQLPKDRFSAERLKGVDSTLKIQPAKLEDSAVYLCASSLFTDTQYFGPGTRLTVL.

CDR3 bases: TGTGCCAGCAGCTTCGGTACTAGCGGGGCTTACAATGAGCAGTTCTTC. Encoded protein: CASSFGTSGAYNEQFF. The rearrangement links TRBV7-3 to TRBJ2-1, with TRBD2 identical over 10 bases. Trimming at V came to 3 bases and at J to 4 bases, leaving 6 bases not matched to a gene. CDR1 and CDR2 from the germline V gene are SGHTA and FQGTGA. This CDR3 is 16 amino acids long.

This clonotype occurred many times. V usage is TRBV4-1 and J usage is TRBJ2-5; D ambiguous. The CDR3 has 13 residues. The V gene's germline CDR1 is MGHRA and CDR2 YSYEKL. V was clipped by 4 bases and J by 5 bases, with 11 bases between them. The CDR3 reads CASSLGPSETQYF. The CDR3 DNA reads TGCGCCAGCAGCCTTGGCCCTTCTGAGACCCAGTACTTC.

This clonotype has a count of ten or more. The rearrangement joins TRBV30 to TRBJ2-3, with D maybe TRBD1 (6 bases). Between the trimmed V and J ends, which lost 2 bases and 2 bases, there was a span of 11 bases. The V gene's germline CDR1 is GTSNPN and CDR2 SVGIG (reference sequence). This CDR3 spans 14 amino acids. CDR3 DNA: TGTGCCTGGAGTAAGGACAGAAACACAGATACGCAGTATTTT. This gives the protein CAWSKDRNTDTQYF. Full variable domain (outside the CDR3, taken from reference TRBV30 and TRBJ2-3): SQTIHQWPATLVQPVGSPLSLECTVEGTSNPNLYWYRQAAGRGLQLLFYSVGIGQISSEVPQNLSASRPQDRQFILSSKKLLLSDSGFYLCAWSKDRNTDTQYFGPGTRLTVL.

This clonotype was picked up many times. V usage is TRBV11-2 and J usage is TRBJ2-1; D is unclear. CDR1 and CDR2 (germline): SGHAT, FQNNGV. The V end lost 3 bases, the J end lost 4 bases, and 10 bases lay between the germline ends. This CDR3 has 14 amino acids. The chain's CDR3 is CASSFQAPYNEQFF. The CDR3 DNA reads TGTGCCAGCAGCTTCCAGGCACCGTACAATGAGCAGTTCTTC.

At least ten counts were recorded for this clonotype. The J gene is TRBJ2-5, the V gene TRBV6-5; TRBD1 might be the D (6 bases). The germline CDR1 and CDR2 sequences are MNHEY and SVGAGI. This CDR3 spans 14 amino acids. V gave up 8 bases and J gave up 1 base, with 14 bases separating them. The CDR3 sequence: CASGLTGFQETQYF. For the CDR3, the DNA is TGTGCCAGCGGATTGACAGGCTTCCAAGAGACCCAGTACTTC.

This clonotype was observed many times. The rearrangement joins TRBV29-1 to TRBJ2-5; tentative D call: TRBD1 (6 bases). Germline CDR1 and CDR2: SQVTM and ANQGSEA. Trimming pared 3 bases from V and 5 bases from J, leaving 13 bases between. The length of the CDR3 is 13 residues. CDR3 DNA sequence: TGCAGCGTTGAGCACAGGGTCCTCGAGACCCAGTACTTC. Encoded protein: CSVEHRVLETQYF.

The V call is TRBV5-1, the J call TRBJ2-3, with unresolved D. The V gene lost 4 bases and the J gene lost 2 bases, with 8 bases spanning the gap. Germline CDR1 and CDR2: SGHRS and YFSETQ. CDR3 length: 13 amino acids. CDR3: CASSIDSTDTQYF. The CDR3 DNA sequence: TGCGCCAGCAGCATTGACTCCACAGATACGCAGTATTTT.